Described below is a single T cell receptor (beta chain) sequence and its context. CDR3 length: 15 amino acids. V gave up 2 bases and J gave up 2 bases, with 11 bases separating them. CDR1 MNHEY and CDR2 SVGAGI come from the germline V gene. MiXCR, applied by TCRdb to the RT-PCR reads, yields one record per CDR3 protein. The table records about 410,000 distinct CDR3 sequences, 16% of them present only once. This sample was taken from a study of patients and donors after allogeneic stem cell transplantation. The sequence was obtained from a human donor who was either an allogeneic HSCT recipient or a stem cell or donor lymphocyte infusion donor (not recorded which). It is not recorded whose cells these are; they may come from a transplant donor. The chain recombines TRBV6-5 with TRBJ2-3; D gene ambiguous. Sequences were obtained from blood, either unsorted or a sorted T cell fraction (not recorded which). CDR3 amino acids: CASSYTSEFTDTQYF. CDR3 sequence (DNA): TGTGCCAGCAGTTACACGTCGGAGTTCACAGATACGCAGTATTTT.